This paragraph covers one TCR beta chain sequence. This entry is derived from a study of technical replicates of blood from a handful of donors. Sequenced by immunoSEQ multiplex PCR; TCRdb stores in-frame clones only, minus some. The sample contains tens of thousands of clones, roughly nine tenths of which appear only once. Germline V lookup: CDR1 SGDLS, CDR2 YYNGEE. Trimming left V 1 base short and J 1 base short, with 5 bases between. This CDR3 spans 13 amino acids. This TCR was recovered from a human donor in good health. Some clones in this sample may be carry-over from other donors' samples. The chain recombines TRBV9 with TRBJ1-1; D uncertain. Input material: PBMCs. The chain's CDR3 is CASSVRENTEAFF. The CDR3 DNA reads as TGTGCCAGCAGCGTACGGGAGAACACTGAAGCTTTCTTT.